This TCR beta chain was identified during a study of shared clonotypes between healthy human individuals. In the study overall: Three plates each covered CD4 naive and memory; CD8 naive two, CD8 memory one.

Several immunoSEQ plates held equal portions of the genomic DNA taken from each subset. Measured with immunoSEQ multiplex PCR; TCRdb has only the in-frame clones, and not every one. This sample has some 1 million clones, with around 74% found just once. Sequencing input: memory CD4+ T cells sorted from blood. The subset here: CD45RA-negative fraction. The source is a man between 18 and 35 years old in good health.

In DNA, the CDR3 is TGTGCCAGCGGGGGCGGTGGAAACACCATATATTTT. The encoded protein is CASGGGGNTIYF. The chain employs TRBV2 and TRBJ1-3, with D maybe TRBD1 (6 bases). CDR3 length equals 12 residues. The V end was cut by 8 bases, the J end by 3 bases, with 8 bases between. Germline CDR1 reads SNHLY; CDR2 reads FYNNEI. The full variable domain, rest sourced from reference TRBV2 and TRBJ1-3, is EPEVTQTPSHQVTQMGQEVILRCVPISNHLYFYWYRQILGQKVEFLVSFYNNEISEKSEIFDDQFSVERPDGSNFTLKIRSTKLEDSAMYFCASGGGGNTIYFGEGSWLTVV.